One T cell receptor (beta chain) is described in this entry. Its antigen is still unknown. There are no base qualities to consult, and no much larger clone falls within one base. The sample's treatment or condition label, decoded: live attenuated yellow fever vaccine strain. At each blood-draw timepoint, two biological replicates of bulk PBMCs were collected. A standard Ficoll-Paque protocol was used to isolate PBMCs from peripheral blood. RNA was extracted with TriZol from bulk PBMCs, CD4 and CD8 fractions, and dextramer-positive and dextramer-negative fractions. This sample stems from a study of T cells after yellow fever vaccination (dated by TCRdb to the late 2010s). For the wider study: The SMART-Seq v4 Ultra Low Input RNA kit was used to prepare libraries from fractions with low cell numbers. Two healthy male donors made up the cohort, one aged 18 to 29 years and the other aged 30 to 40 years. To follow T-cell clones before and after both primary and booster YFV17D yellow fever vaccination, bulk TCR alpha and beta repertoires underwent longitudinal sequencing. Blood was collected at multiple timepoints before and after primary and secondary immunization, and bulk PBMC replicates and cell subsets were isolated.

TCR cDNA was synthesized by 5'RACE template switching, through which a universal primer site and unique molecular identifiers were introduced. Priming for cDNA synthesis came from both the TCR alpha and TCR beta constant segments. Library amplification involved two PCR steps, and the second step added sample barcodes and sequencing adapters. Sequencing of the libraries was done on either Illumina HiSeq 2500 (2x100 bp) or NovaSeq (2x150 bp). Concerning the study's data processing: MIGEC was used to demultiplex reads and collapse the reads into UMI consensus sequences, and MiXCR was used for V(D)J alignment. Vaccine-responding clonotypes were defined with edgeR using replicate PBMC samples, requiring FDR below 0.01 and a log2 fold change above 5 up to day 15. Each bulk clonotype was labeled CD4 or CD8 based on which sequenced repertoire, CD4 or CD8, contained the clonotype at higher abundance. TCRdb reanalyzed the raw reads on its own, using fastp at Q25 for trimming and MiXCR for clone calling, and kept in-frame beta chains. Rows with a matching CDR3 protein are joined into one entry that keeps the most common DNA and genes. The V and J calls, along with clone size, are taken from TCRdb and not from the paper's own processing. Here the sample has about 550,000 distinct CDR3 sequences; roughly a fifth occur a single time. More than 13% of the sample comes from the top ten.

The paper's findings and limits, for the study overall: The secondary T-cell response was found to be weaker but faster than the primary response, with a peak reached on day 5 rather than on day 15. Most clones expanded after primary vaccination (almost 98% of CD4 and around 88% of CD8) were re-detected after the booster, suggesting that broad memory maintenance occurred. A small share of clonotypes occurred in both CD4 and CD8 compartments, likely arising from convergent recombination. The study included only a couple of donors, which limits how far the findings can be generalized. Because abundant contaminating clonotypes from the bulk population could be contained in FACS-sorted repertoires, computational filtering was required.

From the cysteine through the phenylalanine, the CDR3 covers 12 amino acids. The CDR3 DNA has 36 bases and is translated from base 1. V is shortened by 2 bases, J by 8 bases, and the region joining them spans 10 bases. The germline V gene (reference sequence) specifies SGHKS as CDR1 and YYEKEE as CDR2. This material consisted of PBMCs, taken 15 days after the yellow fever booster vaccination. Recombination linked TRBV5-5 to TRBJ1-1; no D gene can be assigned with confidence. The TCR sequence derives from a man aged 25 to 40 who received the YFV17D yellow fever vaccine. CDR3 loop: CASSFWQREAFF. The bases are TGTGCCAGCAGCTTTTGGCAGCGAGAAGCTTTCTTT.